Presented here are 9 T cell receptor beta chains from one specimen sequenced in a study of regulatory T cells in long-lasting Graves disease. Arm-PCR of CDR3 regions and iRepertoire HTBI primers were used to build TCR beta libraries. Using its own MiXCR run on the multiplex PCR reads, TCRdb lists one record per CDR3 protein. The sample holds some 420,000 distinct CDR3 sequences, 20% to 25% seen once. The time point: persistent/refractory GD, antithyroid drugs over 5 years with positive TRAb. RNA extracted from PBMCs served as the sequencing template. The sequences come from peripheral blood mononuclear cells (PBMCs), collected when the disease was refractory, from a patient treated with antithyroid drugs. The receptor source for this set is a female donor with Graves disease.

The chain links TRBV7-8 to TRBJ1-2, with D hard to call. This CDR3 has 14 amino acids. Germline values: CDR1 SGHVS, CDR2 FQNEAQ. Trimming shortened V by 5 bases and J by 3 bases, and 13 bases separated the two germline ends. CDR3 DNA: TGTGCCAGCAGCCCAAATTCACAGTACTATGGCTACACCTTC. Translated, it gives CASSPNSQYYGYTF. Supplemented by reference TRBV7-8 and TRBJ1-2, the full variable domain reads GAGVSQSPRYKVAKRGQDVALRCDPISGHVSLFWYQQALGQGPEFLTYFQNEAQLDKSGLPSDRFFAERPEGSVSTLKIQRTQQEDSAVYLCASSPNSQYYGYTFGSGTRLTVV.

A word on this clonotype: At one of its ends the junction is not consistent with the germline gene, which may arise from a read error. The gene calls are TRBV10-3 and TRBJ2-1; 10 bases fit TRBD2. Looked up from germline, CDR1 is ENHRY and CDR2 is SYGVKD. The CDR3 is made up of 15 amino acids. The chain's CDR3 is CAISASLAGDSLALF. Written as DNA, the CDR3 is TGTGCCATCAGTGCATCCCTAGCGGGGGATTCCCTCGCGCTCTTC.

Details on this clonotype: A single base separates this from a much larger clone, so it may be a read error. The CDR3 nucleotides are TGTGCCAGCAGGTCCGGACAGGGGTTTAACGGCTACACCTTC. It specifies CASRSGQGFNGYTF. The chain is built from TRBV28 and TRBJ1-2; 9 nucleotides align to TRBD1. This CDR3 contains 14 residues. Germline values: CDR1 MDHEN, CDR2 SYDVKM. V lost 6 bases to trimming and J lost 8 bases; unmatched junction nucleotides: 10.

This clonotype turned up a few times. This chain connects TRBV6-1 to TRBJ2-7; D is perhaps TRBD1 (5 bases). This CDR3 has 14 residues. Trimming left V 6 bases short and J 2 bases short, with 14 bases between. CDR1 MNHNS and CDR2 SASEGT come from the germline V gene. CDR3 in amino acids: CASRASGNTYEQYF. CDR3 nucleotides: TGTGCCAGCAGAGCCTCAGGGAACACCTACGAGCAGTACTTC.

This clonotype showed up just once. CDR3 region: CASRSLDRISQYF. Here the CDR3 DNA reads TGCGCCAGTCGATCTTTGGACAGGATATCGCAGTACTTC. V gene TRBV5-1 combines with J gene TRBJ2-7; TRBD1 agrees at 7 bases. The CDR3 extends over 13 amino acids. Losses at the gene ends were 8 bases for V and 9 bases for J; bases not matched to a gene: 14. CDR1 is SGHRS, CDR2 YFSETQ, per germline.

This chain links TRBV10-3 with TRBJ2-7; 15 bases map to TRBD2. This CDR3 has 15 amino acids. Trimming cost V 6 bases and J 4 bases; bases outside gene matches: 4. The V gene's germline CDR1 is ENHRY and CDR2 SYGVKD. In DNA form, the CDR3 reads TGTGCCATCAGGGATGGGACTAGCGGGGGGTACGAGCAGTACTTC. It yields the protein CAIRDGTSGGYEQYF.

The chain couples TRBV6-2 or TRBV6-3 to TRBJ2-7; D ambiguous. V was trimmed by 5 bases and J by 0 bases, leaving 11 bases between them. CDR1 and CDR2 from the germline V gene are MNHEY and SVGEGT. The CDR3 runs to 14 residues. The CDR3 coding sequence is TGTGCCAGCAGTACGTACAGTTACTCCTACGAGCAGTACTTC. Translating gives CASSTYSYSYEQYF.

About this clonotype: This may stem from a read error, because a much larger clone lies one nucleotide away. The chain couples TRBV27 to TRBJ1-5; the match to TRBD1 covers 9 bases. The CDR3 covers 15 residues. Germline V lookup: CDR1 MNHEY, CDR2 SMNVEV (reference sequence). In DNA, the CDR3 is TGTGCCGGCAGTGGGGACAGGGCGAGCAATCAGCCCCAGCATTTT. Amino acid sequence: CAGSGDRASNQPQHF.

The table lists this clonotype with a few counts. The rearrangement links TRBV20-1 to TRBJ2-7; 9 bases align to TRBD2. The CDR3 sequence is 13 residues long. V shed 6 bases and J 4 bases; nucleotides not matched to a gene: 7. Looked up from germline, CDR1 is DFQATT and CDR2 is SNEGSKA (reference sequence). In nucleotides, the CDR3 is TGCAGTGCGTTAGCGGGAGTTAGTTACGAGCAGTACTTC. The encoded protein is CSALAGVSYEQYF.